These 26 T cell receptor beta chains were sequenced from one sample in a study of cytomegalovirus exposure and HLA in healthy donors. Vbeta (60) and Jbeta (13) primers were used in the PCR. The repertoire was sequenced with immunoSEQ multiplex PCR; TCRdb's copy has only in-frame clones and lacks some. The table shows 150,000 to 200,000 clones, with about four fifths occurring only once. Input material: PBMCs. These receptors all come from a man between 50 and 59 years old in good health and CMV-seronegative.

This sequence joins TRBV9 and TRBJ2-7; D is undetermined. V was cut by 0 bases and J by 0 bases, with 4 bases left in between. This CDR3 spans 13 amino acids. The V gene's germline CDR1 is SGDLS and CDR2 YYNGEE. The CDR3 is CASSVGASYEQYF. CDR3 nucleotides: TGTGCCAGCAGCGTAGGGGCCTCCTACGAGCAGTACTTC.

Here the CDR3 reads CASSVALAQETQYF. CDR3 sequence (DNA): TGTGCCAGCAGCGTAGCACTAGCTCAAGAGACCCAGTACTTC. The V and J genes are TRBV9 and TRBJ2-5; tentative D call: TRBD2 (6 bases). V lost 0 bases to trimming and J lost 2 bases, with 8 bases between them. The CDR3 is made up of 14 amino acids. Looked up from germline, CDR1 is SGDLS and CDR2 is YYNGEE.

V usage is TRBV29-1 and J usage is TRBJ2-2; 7 bases fit TRBD1. The length of the CDR3 is 13 residues. The germline gives CDR1 SQVTM, CDR2 ANQGSEA. With V trimmed by 7 bases and J by 1 base, 3 bases remained unmatched. The CDR3 region is CSGRGLNTGELFF. CDR3 DNA: TGCAGCGGAAGGGGGCTGAACACCGGGGAGCTGTTTTTT.

There are a few counts of this clone. This chain connects TRBV6-4 to TRBJ1-4, with 9 positions matching TRBD1. The germline gives CDR1 MRHNA, CDR2 SNTAGT. This CDR3 spans 15 amino acids. With 5 bases clipped from V and 8 bases from J, the junction kept 9 bases outside the gene matches. The CDR3 is CASSPRDRVIEKLFF. CDR3 coding DNA: TGTGCCAGCAGTCCCCGGGACAGGGTTATAGAAAAACTGTTTTTT.

The chain links TRBV7-6 to TRBJ2-5; weak D call: TRBD2 (7 bases). The V gene's germline CDR1 is SGHVS and CDR2 FNYEAQ. Trimming removed 3 bases from V and 10 bases from J, with 12 bases in between. This CDR3 is 12 amino acids long. The CDR3 DNA is TGTGCCAGCAGCTTCTCTAGGGGGGGCCAGTACTTC. Translated: CASSFSRGGQYF.

V gene TRBV11-1 combines with J gene TRBJ1-2, with D possibly matching TRBD1 (6 bases). The CDR3 has 13 amino acids. The V end lost 4 bases, the J end lost 7 bases, and 13 bases lay between the germline ends. The germline V gene has CDR1 SGHAT and CDR2 FQDESV (reference sequence). The CDR3 nucleotides read TGTGCCAGCAGCTCAACAGGGCTTTCTGGCTACACCTTC. It yields the protein CASSSTGLSGYTF. The whole variable domain, remainder taken from reference TRBV11-1 and TRBJ1-2, is EAEVAQSPRYKITEKSQAVAFWCDPISGHATLYWYRQILGQGPELLVQFQDESVVDDSQLPKDRFSAERLKGVDSTLKIQPAELGDSAMYLCASSSTGLSGYTFGSGTRLTVV.

This chain connects TRBV5-4 to TRBJ1-3; possible D gene TRBD1, 5 bases. The CDR3 consists of 16 residues. Trimming took 0 bases from V and 4 from J, leaving 14 bases between them. CDR1 SGHNT and CDR2 YYREEE come from the germline V gene (reference sequence). The CDR3 nucleotides are TGTGCCAGCAGCTTGGCCACAGGTTTGGGAGGAAACACCATATATTTT. Its protein is CASSLATGLGGNTIYF.

The chain recombines TRBV7-9 with TRBJ2-5; a possible D gene is TRBD1 (6 bases). Germline V lookup: CDR1 SEHNR, CDR2 FQNEAQ (reference sequence). V was shortened by 1 base and J by 9 bases, with 12 bases between the two germline ends. This CDR3 is 13 amino acids long. In nucleotides, the CDR3 is TGTGCCAGCAGCTTAGGGACAGCTCGGGCCCAGTACTTC. Amino acid sequence: CASSLGTARAQYF.

V gene TRBV29-1 combines with J gene TRBJ1-2; D is perhaps TRBD1 (6 bases). Germline V gene lookup returns CDR1 SQVTM and CDR2 ANQGSEA. The ends were cut back, 5 bases at V and 6 bases at J, with 16 bases in the middle. The CDR3 extends over 13 amino acids. The CDR3 DNA reads as TGCAGCGTTTCTTACAGGGCTTTGGATGGCTACACCTTC. Residues: CSVSYRALDGYTF.

V gene TRBV13 combines with J gene TRBJ1-1; possible D gene TRBD1, 6 bases. Germline V gene lookup returns CDR1 PRHDT and CDR2 FYEKMQ (reference sequence). CDR3 size: 16 residues. With 4 bases removed from V and 7 bases from J, the gap between germline ends came to 22 bases. CDR3 region: CASSSRTEARFHEAFF. CDR3 sequence (DNA): TGTGCCAGCAGCTCCCGGACAGAGGCCCGGTTCCATGAAGCTTTCTTT. Variable domain in full (rest from reference TRBV13 and TRBJ1-1): AAGVIQSPRHLIKEKRETATLKCYPIPRHDTVYWYQQGPGQDPQFLISFYEKMQSDKGSIPDRFSAQQFSDYHSELNMSSLELGDSALYFCASSSRTEARFHEAFFGQGTRLTVV.

The chain has TRBV27 and TRBJ2-5, with 7 bases identical to TRBD1. The CDR3 spans 15 residues. The ends lost 5 bases at V and 7 bases at J; junction bases unmatched: 13. Per germline, CDR1 MNHEY and CDR2 SMNVEV (reference sequence). CDR3 DNA: TGTGCCAGCAGTCCGGGACAGTTTTTTTTTGGGACCCAGTACTTC. Its protein is CASSPGQFFFGTQYF.

V is TRBV19 and J is TRBJ1-5; possibly TRBD1 for D (5 bases). CDR1 LNHDA and CDR2 SQIVND come from the germline V gene (reference sequence). V was pared by 5 bases and J by 4 bases, with 9 bases between. This CDR3 has 13 amino acids. In DNA form, the CDR3 reads TGTGCCAGTAGTGGGAGGACAAATCAGCCCCAGCATTTT. Translating gives CASSGRTNQPQHF.

The J gene is TRBJ2-7, the V gene TRBV5-1; D is perhaps TRBD1 (6 bases). This CDR3 is built from 15 residues. V lost 0 bases to trimming and J lost 6 bases, with 16 bases between them. Looked up from germline, CDR1 is SGHRS and CDR2 is YFSETQ. CDR3 sequence reads: CASSLEPGDITEQYF. CDR3 bases: TGCGCCAGCAGCTTGGAACCAGGGGATATTACCGAGCAGTACTTC.

The chain recombines TRBV19 with TRBJ2-4, with TRBD2 identical over 10 bases. The CDR3 sequence is 17 residues long. V shed 4 bases, J shed 0 bases, and the junction held 6 bases outside the gene matches. Germline CDR1 is LNHDA and CDR2 is SQIVND (reference sequence). This chain's CDR3 is CASSTFSGGRAKNIQYF. The CDR3 DNA sequence: TGTGCCAGTAGTACCTTTAGCGGGGGGAGAGCCAAAAACATTCAGTACTTC. Full variable domain (missing parts from reference TRBV19 and TRBJ2-4): DGGITQSPKYLFRKEGQNVTLSCEQNLNHDAMYWYRQDPGQGLRLIYYSQIVNDFQKGDIAEGYSVSREKKESFPLTVTSAQKNPTAFYLCASSTFSGGRAKNIQYFGAGTRLSVL.

This clone has a handful of counts. J is TRBJ1-4 and V is TRBV28, with D tentatively TRBD1 (5 bases). CDR1 and CDR2 from the germline V gene are MDHEN and SYDVKM. Deletions cut 8 bases from V and 14 bases from J, with 18 bases between. CDR3 length: 12 amino acids. The CDR3 nucleotides read TGTGCCAGCGGGGGGTGGGGCGGGGGGCTGTTTTTT. This gives the protein CASGGWGGGLFF. Together with reference TRBV28 and TRBJ1-4, the CDR3 gives the full variable domain: DVKVTQSSRYLVKRTGEKVFLECVQDMDHENMFWYRQDPGLGLRLIYFSYDVKMKEKGDIPEGYSVSREKKERFSLILESASTNQTSMYLCASGGWGGGLFFGSGTQLSVL.

The rearrangement uses TRBV19 and TRBJ2-1, with 10 bases fitting TRBD2. Germline trimming cut 8 bases from V and 4 bases from J; bases unmatched to any gene: 5. The CDR3 has 14 amino acids. CDR1 and CDR2 from the germline V gene are LNHDA and SQIVND (reference sequence). Here the CDR3 reads CASQAGGLYNEQFF. CDR3 coding DNA: TGTGCCAGTCAAGCGGGGGGGCTATACAATGAGCAGTTCTTC. Filled out from reference TRBV19 and TRBJ2-1, the complete variable domain reads DGGITQSPKYLFRKEGQNVTLSCEQNLNHDAMYWYRQDPGQGLRLIYYSQIVNDFQKGDIAEGYSVSREKKESFPLTVTSAQKNPTAFYLCASQAGGLYNEQFFGPGTRLTVL.

This clone was detected once. V gene TRBV11-1 combines with J gene TRBJ2-1, with TRBD2 identical over 7 bases. This CDR3 has 16 residues. V shed 1 base, J shed 0 bases, and the junction held 3 bases outside the gene matches. CDR1 and CDR2 from the germline V gene are SGHAT and FQDESV (reference sequence). The DNA of the CDR3 is TGTGCCAGCAGCTTAGAAGGCGGGGGCTCCTACAATGAGCAGTTCTTC. Its protein product is CASSLEGGGSYNEQFF.

The V gene is TRBV19, the J gene TRBJ1-2; 8 nucleotides align to TRBD1. J lost 3 bases, V lost 6 bases, and 18 bases had no gene match. The CDR3 is 18 residues long. CDR1 is LNHDA, CDR2 SQIVND, per germline (reference sequence). The CDR3 protein is CASSSTTDRAFGYYGYTF. The CDR3 DNA is TGTGCCAGTAGCTCAACCACGGACAGGGCCTTTGGGTACTATGGCTACACCTTC.

This clone was detected a few times. V is TRBV6-5 and J is TRBJ1-5; D unresolved. The V gene's germline CDR1 is MNHEY and CDR2 SVGAGI. The CDR3 length is 15 residues. V was cut by 2 bases and J by 1 base, with 9 bases left in between. CDR3 region: CASSYGGGSNQPQHF. CDR3 DNA sequence: TGTGCCAGCAGTTACGGAGGAGGGAGCAATCAGCCCCAGCATTTT.

This rearrangement joins TRBV9 to TRBJ2-7; tentatively, D is TRBD2 (6 bases). This CDR3 region has 13 residues. Germline assignment: CDR1 SGDLS and CDR2 YYNGEE. Trimming took 4 bases from V and 6 from J, leaving 14 bases between them. CDR3 nucleotides: TGTGCCAGCAGCCCAAGACTAGACGGCGAGCAGTACTTC. Residues: CASSPRLDGEQYF.

The chain recombines TRBV6-5 with TRBJ1-2; 8 nucleotides align to TRBD1. J was trimmed by 2 bases and V by 4 bases; bases with no gene match: 6. Germline assignment: CDR1 MNHEY and CDR2 SVGAGI. This CDR3 has 15 amino acids. The CDR3 DNA sequence: TGTGCCAGCAGTTCAGCAGGACAGGGAAACTATGGCTACACCTTC. Its protein product is CASSSAGQGNYGYTF.

V is TRBV29-1 and J is TRBJ2-2, with 13 positions matching TRBD2. The CDR3 totals 16 residues. Germline V CDR1 and CDR2: SQVTM, ANQGSEA. V shed 7 bases, J shed 1 base, and the junction held 6 bases outside the gene matches. CDR3: CSATGTSGMNTGELFF. As DNA, the CDR3 is TGCAGCGCAACCGGGACTAGCGGGATGAACACCGGGGAGCTGTTTTTT.

V is TRBV7-9 and J is TRBJ2-5, with 7 positions matching TRBD1. The germline V gene has CDR1 SEHNR and CDR2 FQNEAQ (reference sequence). V lost 5 bases to trimming and J lost 5 bases; unmatched junction nucleotides: 5. CDR3 size: 13 residues. The CDR3 sequence is CASSRQGRETQYF. CDR3 DNA: TGTGCCAGCAGCCGACAGGGTCGGGAGACCCAGTACTTC.

The chain uses TRBV10-3 and TRBJ2-1; 7 nucleotides agree with TRBD2. The CDR3 consists of 14 residues. Germline CDR1 is ENHRY and CDR2 is SYGVKD. With 2 bases clipped from V and 9 bases from J, the junction kept 7 bases outside the gene matches. CDR3 nucleotide sequence: TGTGCCATCAGTGAGATAATGGGGGGGTTTGAGCAGTTCTTC. Amino acid sequence: CAISEIMGGFEQFF.

The rearrangement links TRBV9 to TRBJ1-5; D is undetermined. Germline CDR1 reads SGDLS; CDR2 reads YYNGEE. CDR3 length: 14 residues. Trimming cost V 4 bases and J 0 bases, with 8 bases left between them. CDR3 in DNA: TGTGCCAGCAGCCCCCTGGCTAGCAATCAGCCCCAGCATTTT. As protein: CASSPLASNQPQHF.

The genes are TRBV5-1 and TRBJ1-2, with 8 bases identical to TRBD1. The V gene's germline CDR1 is SGHRS and CDR2 YFSETQ. V shed 4 bases, J shed 3 bases, and the junction held 11 bases outside the gene matches. This CDR3 spans 16 amino acids. This CDR3 reads CASSGTPGGADYGYTF. CDR3 DNA sequence: TGCGCCAGCAGCGGAACCCCAGGGGGCGCAGACTATGGCTACACCTTC. The variable domain in full, with the rest retrieved from reference TRBV5-1 and TRBJ1-2, is KAGVTQTPRYLIKTRGQQVTLSCSPISGHRSVSWYQQTPGQGLQFLFEYFSETQRNKGNFPGRFSGRQFSNSRSEMNVSTLELGDSALYLCASSGTPGGADYGYTFGSGTRLTVV.